What follows are 10 T cell receptor beta chains derived from one specimen sequenced in a study of brain metastases from non-small cell lung cancer (dated by TCRdb to between 2018 and 2021). The protocol used for the library was the immunoSEQ multiplex PCR assay. TCRdb obtained this table from immuneACCESS and retained in-frame rearrangements with V and J assigned. These tables miss some clones; where compared with another copy, unresolved V genes account for less than half of the shortfall, and the remainder is unexplained. This sample is represented by over 3,500 clones; nearly 90% of them were singletons. The ten largest clones capture approximately 3.6% of the sample. The sample consisted of primary lung tumor tissue. The meaning of the sample's cell subset or site label: primary lung tumor paired with brain metastasis. Source of these receptors: a donor at least 40 years old with non-small cell lung cancer.

The genes are TRBV7-2 and TRBJ2-2; 14 bases match TRBD2. The CDR3 runs 18 residues. Per germline, CDR1 SGHTA and CDR2 FQGNSA. The V gene end was trimmed by 9 bases and the J gene end by 0 bases; junction bases not matched to a gene: 9. CDR3 DNA: TGTGCCAGTTCTCGGGGACTAGCGGGAGTATCGAACACCGGGGAGCTGTTTTTT. Residues: CASSRGLAGVSNTGELFF.

The chain carries TRBV6-2 or TRBV6-3 and TRBJ1-2; perhaps TRBD1 as D (6 bases). Germline V lookup: CDR1 MNHEY, CDR2 SVGEGT. Trimming removed 5 bases from V and 5 bases from J, with 12 bases in between. The CDR3 runs 13 residues. This CDR3 is CASSPDSFYGYTF. The CDR3 DNA follows: TGTGCCAGCAGTCCGGACAGTTTTTATGGCTACACCTTC.

The chain recombines TRBV27 with TRBJ2-1; perhaps TRBD1 as D (6 bases). The V and J ends lost 5 bases and 4 bases respectively, with 6 bases between them. Looked up from germline, CDR1 is MNHEY and CDR2 is SMNVEV (reference sequence). The CDR3 totals 12 residues. The CDR3 spells CASSGTYNEQFF. In nucleotides, the CDR3 is TGTGCCAGCAGTGGGACATACAATGAGCAGTTCTTC.

V gene TRBV18 combines with J gene TRBJ1-2; 7 positions match TRBD1. V was clipped by 6 bases and J by 4 bases; unmatched bases: 5. Germline CDR1 and CDR2: KGHSH and LQKENI. The CDR3 length is 13 residues. CDR3 DNA: TGTGCCAGCTCGTCGACAGGGATCTATGGCTACACCTTC. Protein sequence: CASSSTGIYGYTF.

This chain joins TRBV13 and TRBJ2-5; TRBD2 matches 10 bases. The germline gives CDR1 PRHDT, CDR2 FYEKMQ (reference sequence). V lost 5 bases, J lost 4 bases, and 10 bases stayed unmatched. CDR3 length equals 16 residues. The CDR3 DNA is TGTGCCAGCAGCCCTCCGACTAGCGGGCTAATAGAGACCCAGTACTTC. This translates into CASSPPTSGLIETQYF.

The chain links TRBV7-2 to TRBJ2-5; TRBD1 matches at 9 bases. CDR3 length: 14 amino acids. Germline CDR1 SGHTA, CDR2 FQGNSA. With 3 bases clipped from V and 6 bases from J, the junction kept 5 bases outside the gene matches. This CDR3 is CASSFGGQGKTQYF. For the CDR3, the DNA is TGTGCCAGCAGCTTTGGGGGACAGGGAAAGACCCAGTACTTC.

The rearrangement links TRBV14 to TRBJ1-1; D is undetermined. V gave up 1 base and J gave up 5 bases, with 17 bases separating them. The CDR3 totals 16 residues. Germline lookup yields CDR1 SGHDN and CDR2 FVKESK. The chain's CDR3 is CASSQGLGRRGTEAFF. The CDR3 DNA sequence: TGTGCCAGCAGCCAAGGTCTCGGACGGCGGGGAACTGAAGCTTTCTTT.

The chain recombines TRBV4-3 with TRBJ2-7, with D possibly being TRBD2 (6 bases). Trimming removed 1 base from V and 4 bases from J, with 11 bases in between. Germline CDR1 is LGHNA and CDR2 is YSLEER. The CDR3 has 14 residues. DNA for the CDR3: TGCGCCAGCAGCCAAGGGGTCGGGGGTTACGAGCAGTACTTC. Residues: CASSQGVGGYEQYF.

This chain links TRBV6-2 or TRBV6-3 with TRBJ2-7; tentatively, D is TRBD2 (6 bases). V lost 5 bases and J lost 13, with 21 bases in between. The CDR3 contains 13 residues. The germline gives CDR1 MNHEY, CDR2 SVGEGT. This CDR3 is CASSNPGLREIYF. In nucleotides, the CDR3 is TGTGCCAGCAGTAACCCGGGACTTAGGGAGATTTACTTC.

This clone was observed a few times. The V and J genes are TRBV15 and TRBJ1-2, with D perhaps TRBD1 (5 bases). Per the germline V gene, CDR1 is LNHNV and CDR2 is YYDKDF (reference sequence). The CDR3 is 15 amino acids. The V end lost 4 bases, the J end lost 0 bases, and 12 bases lay between the germline ends. This CDR3 reads CATSMPRGPNYGYTF. DNA of the CDR3: TGTGCCACCAGCATGCCCCGGGGCCCTAACTATGGCTACACCTTC.